This TCR beta chain was documented in a study of blood T cells in healthy people across ages. Study-wide results and limits: The unsorted PBMCs prevented any conclusive comparison of naive versus antigen-experienced cells. Age showed a roughly linear inverse relationship with TCR beta diversity per million T cells.

PCR was performed a second time for 7 to 11 cycles using a sample-barcoded 5' primer and a J-beta primer mix. TCRdb passed the 5' RACE reads through MiXCR, listing each CDR3 protein once. This table holds about 1.4 million distinct CDR3 sequences, approximately 59% found once. Healthy Caucasians from Russia aged about 6 to 100 served as donors. The CDR3 is made up of 15 amino acids. V shed 2 bases, J shed 0 bases, and the junction held 4 bases outside the gene matches. The germline CDR1 and CDR2 sequences are MNHEY and SVGAGI. This clonotype was seen a few times. What it binds is unknown. This clonotype originated in a man younger than 30 in good health. The chain is built from TRBV6-5 and TRBJ2-7; 7 bases are a match to TRBD1. The source material was blood. The CDR3 protein is CASSYTDRSSYEQYF. The CDR3 nucleotides are TGTGCCAGCAGTTACACGGACAGGAGCTCCTACGAGCAGTACTTC.